Below are 30 T cell receptor beta chains sequenced from a single sample in a study of T-cell reconstitution after alpha-beta-depleted transplantation in children. Using unique molecular identifiers, the investigators prepared the TCRbeta library. Using its own MiXCR run on the PCR reads, TCRdb lists one record per CDR3 protein. This sample yields fewer than 550,000 distinct CDR3 sequences, of which roughly 11% are seen a single time; 14% belongs to the top ten. The material was PBMCs, mostly from graft donor cells, obtained 180 days after TCRalphabeta/CD19-depleted stem cell transplant. These receptors originate from a female patient aged 2-10 years who had a stem cell transplant for aplastic anemia, so the T cells may come from the graft donor.

The chain links TRBV4-2 to TRBJ2-2, with 8 bases lining up with TRBD1. The junction had 12 bases not matched to a gene; V was cut back by 0 bases and J by 0 bases. The CDR3 sequence is 20 residues long. From germline, CDR1 is LGHNA and CDR2 YNFKEQ. CDR3 nucleotides: TGTGCCAGCAGCCAAGATAAGAGGACAGGGACAACCTCGAACACCGGGGAGCTGTTTTTT. Translated, it gives CASSQDKRTGTTSNTGELFF.

Here the CDR3 reads CASSLNNRGPTGELFF. CDR3 DNA sequence: TGTGCCAGCAGCTTAAACAATCGCGGTCCGACCGGGGAGCTGTTTTTT. The J gene is TRBJ2-2, the V gene TRBV7-9; D gene ambiguous. The CDR3 length is 16 residues. The V gene's germline CDR1 is SEHNR and CDR2 FQNEAQ (reference sequence). V shed 2 bases and J shed 5 bases, with 15 bases lying between them. The whole variable domain, remainder taken from reference TRBV7-9 and TRBJ2-2, is DTGVSQNPRHKITKRGQNVTFRCDPISEHNRLYWYRQTLGQGPEFLTYFQNEAQLEKSRLLSDRFSAERPKGSFSTLEIQRTEQGDSAMYLCASSLNNRGPTGELFFGEGSRLTVL.

The chain links TRBV29-1 to TRBJ2-7; 12 bases match TRBD1. Germline V CDR1 and CDR2: SQVTM, ANQGSEA. The CDR3 is made up of 19 amino acids. With V trimmed by 0 bases and J by 0 bases, 12 bases remained unmatched. CDR3 protein: CSVEDGGQGALSSSYEQYF. CDR3 DNA sequence: TGCAGCGTTGAAGACGGGGGACAGGGGGCTCTATCCTCCTCCTACGAGCAGTACTTC.

This chain links TRBV29-1 with TRBJ2-2, with D possibly matching TRBD1 (5 bases). This CDR3 contains 13 residues. With 7 bases removed from V and 1 base from J, the gap between germline ends came to 10 bases. Germline V gene sequence: CDR1 SQVTM, CDR2 ANQGSEA. The CDR3 sequence: CSAGTGNTGELFF. The DNA for the CDR3 is TGCAGCGCCGGTACAGGGAACACCGGGGAGCTGTTTTTT.

This clonotype came up a few times. The J gene is TRBJ2-3, the V gene TRBV2; 8 bases line up with TRBD2. Germline loops: CDR1 SNHLY, CDR2 FYNNEI. V was pared by 6 bases and J by 0 bases, with 5 bases of the junction left unmatched. The CDR3 sequence is 15 residues long. The CDR3 region has the DNA TGTGCCAGCAGGCGGTCTAGCGGGAGCACAGATACGCAGTATTTT. Its translation: CASRRSSGSTDTQYF.

In this sample, this clonotype turned up a few times. V is TRBV25-1 and J is TRBJ2-1, with 8 nucleotides matching TRBD2. The junction had 11 bases not matched to a gene; V was cut back by 2 bases and J by 8 bases. The CDR3 loop spans 16 amino acids. Germline V gene sequence: CDR1 MGHDK, CDR2 SYGVNS. The CDR3 bases are TGTGCCAGCAGTGAACTAGCGGGCTCCCCGGGCCATGAGCAGTTCTTC. Amino acid sequence: CASSELAGSPGHEQFF.

J is TRBJ2-7 and V is TRBV10-2; tentatively, D is TRBD2 (5 bases). Between the trimmed V and J ends, which lost 6 bases and 6 bases, there was a span of 15 bases. CDR3 length: 13 amino acids. Germline values: CDR1 WSHSY, CDR2 SAAADI. The chain's CDR3 is CASSPTPGSEQYV. CDR3 bases: TGCGCCAGCAGCCCCACGCCGGGGAGCGAGCAGTACGTC.

This clonotype appeared a few times. The chain employs TRBV7-2 and TRBJ1-2; D is possibly TRBD1 (5 bases). V was clipped by 5 bases and J by 4 bases, with 11 bases between them. This CDR3 is 13 amino acids long. The germline CDR1 and CDR2 sequences are SGHTA and FQGNSA. CDR3 loop: CASSMTAPYGYTF. DNA for the CDR3: TGTGCCAGCAGCATGACAGCCCCCTATGGCTACACCTTC.

V is TRBV3-1 and J is TRBJ2-7; 7 bases are shared with TRBD2. The junction had 7 bases not matched to a gene; V was cut back by 4 bases and J by 4 bases. CDR3 size: 14 residues. Germline assignment: CDR1 LGHDT and CDR2 YNNKEL (reference sequence). CDR3 protein: CASSRWEGLYEQYF. CDR3 coding DNA: TGTGCCAGCAGCCGATGGGAGGGGTTGTACGAGCAGTACTTC.

The CDR3 region is CASSSLGGTSSYEQYF. As DNA, the CDR3 is TGTGCCAGCAGTTCCCTAGGCGGGACGAGCTCCTACGAGCAGTACTTC. The rearrangement links TRBV27 to TRBJ2-7; possibly TRBD2 for D (6 bases). Germline V gene lookup returns CDR1 MNHEY and CDR2 SMNVEV (reference sequence). The CDR3 sequence is 16 residues long. Trimming took off 4 bases at V and 0 bases at J, with 16 bases between the two ends.

CDR3 sequence reads: CASSFASTDTQYF. The CDR3 region has the DNA TGTGCCAGCAGCTTCGCTAGCACAGATACGCAGTATTTT. This sequence joins TRBV7-9 and TRBJ2-3; D ambiguous. Germline lookup yields CDR1 SEHNR and CDR2 FQNEAQ (reference sequence). Trimming took 3 bases from V and 0 from J, leaving 4 bases between them. This CDR3 comprises 13 residues.

V gene TRBV10-3 combines with J gene TRBJ2-1; TRBD1 matches 10 bases. CDR3 length equals 15 residues. Losses at the gene ends were 4 bases for V and 7 bases for J; bases not matched to a gene: 7. Germline CDR1 and CDR2: ENHRY and SYGVKD. The CDR3 nucleotides read TGTGCCATCAGTGGTGCCGGGACAGGGGCGAATGAGCAGTTCTTC. Its protein is CAISGAGTGANEQFF.

The chain has TRBV18 and TRBJ1-1; D remains ambiguous. Trimming removed 5 bases at V and 5 bases at J, with 12 bases between. Germline lookup yields CDR1 KGHSH and CDR2 LQKENI. This CDR3 is built from 13 residues. DNA for the CDR3: TGTGCCAGCTCAGATACGGGAGGGACTGAAGCTTTCTTT. Translated: CASSDTGGTEAFF.

Only a few counts were recorded for this clonotype. The chain has TRBV5-1 and TRBJ2-6, with D unclear. Germline CDR1 and CDR2: SGHRS and YFSETQ. The CDR3 runs 15 residues. Trimming left V 4 bases short and J 9 bases short, with 17 bases between. Here the CDR3 reads CASSPVTNWLNVLTF. CDR3 DNA: TGCGCCAGCAGCCCCGTAACCAACTGGCTCAACGTCCTGACTTTC.

This clonotype has just a few counts. The chain combines TRBV20-1 with TRBJ1-5; D is ambiguous. CDR3 length: 14 amino acids. V lost 2 bases and J 0 bases, leaving 8 bases between the germline ends. Looked up from germline, CDR1 is DFQATT and CDR2 is SNEGSKA (reference sequence). Here the CDR3 reads CSARWGGSNQPQHF. CDR3 bases: TGCAGTGCTAGATGGGGAGGTAGCAATCAGCCCCAGCATTTT.

At least ten counts were recorded for this clonotype. This sequence joins TRBV18 and TRBJ1-3; unclear D gene. This CDR3 has 15 residues. Per germline, CDR1 KGHSH and CDR2 LQKENI. V lost 6 bases, J lost 0 bases, and 12 bases lay in between. The CDR3 region has the DNA TGTGCCAGCTCCCCTGGACCAAGCTCTGGAAACACCATATATTTT. Encoded protein: CASSPGPSSGNTIYF.

This clonotype was counted between two and nine times. The rearrangement joins TRBV20-1 to TRBJ2-1; D is possibly TRBD2 (5 bases). The CDR3 is made up of 12 amino acids. Trimming removed 7 bases from V and 4 bases from J, with 11 bases in between. Germline-derived CDR1 and CDR2 are DFQATT and SNEGSKA (reference sequence). The CDR3 nucleotides are TGCAGTGTCCCGGACTGGTACAATGAGCAGTTCTTC. This codes for CSVPDWYNEQFF.

CDR3 bases: TGTGCCAGCAGTTCCCACCAGCGAATAAGCAATCAGCCCCAGCATTTT. As protein: CASSSHQRISNQPQHF. J is TRBJ1-5 and V is TRBV6-2 or TRBV6-3; D not resolved. CDR1 is MNHEY and CDR2 is SVGEGT in the germline V gene. The CDR3 totals 16 residues. The V end lost 4 bases, the J end lost 1 base, and 14 bases lay between the germline ends.

The rearrangement uses TRBV7-6 and TRBJ1-1; D gene ambiguous. V lost 5 bases and J lost 6, with 13 bases in between. The CDR3 runs 13 residues. Germline CDR1 and CDR2: SGHVS and FNYEAQ. DNA of the CDR3: TGTGCCAGCAGCCCGTTAAGGGTTGCTGAAGCTTTCTTT. Protein sequence: CASSPLRVAEAFF.

This clonotype was counted only a few times. This rearrangement joins TRBV20-1 to TRBJ1-3; D gene unclear. V was pared by 4 bases and J by 0 bases, with 7 bases between. The CDR3 loop spans 13 amino acids. Germline V gene lookup returns CDR1 DFQATT and CDR2 SNEGSKA (reference sequence). The chain's CDR3 is CSATDSSGNTIYF. Written as DNA, the CDR3 is TGCAGTGCTACCGACTCCTCTGGAAACACCATATATTTT.

This sequence joins TRBV19 and TRBJ2-6; 12 bases match TRBD2. J lost 2 bases, V lost 6 bases, and 5 bases had no gene match. The CDR3 totals 17 residues. Germline assignment: CDR1 LNHDA and CDR2 SQIVND (reference sequence). The DNA for the CDR3 is TGTGCCAGTAGCCTACTAGCGGGAGGAACTGGGGCCAACGTCCTGACTTTC. Residues: CASSLLAGGTGANVLTF.

This clonotype was picked up a small number of times. The chain combines TRBV20-1 with TRBJ1-2; TRBD1 matches 9 bases. CDR1 is DFQATT and CDR2 is SNEGSKA in the germline V gene (reference sequence). J lost 5 bases, V lost 5 bases, and 12 bases had no gene match. The CDR3 spans 15 residues. The CDR3 DNA sequence: TGCAGTGCTTCTCCGGGACAGGGAATAGGGTATGGCTACACCTTC. It codes for CSASPGQGIGYGYTF.

This clonotype was counted between two and nine times. The chain employs TRBV5-1 and TRBJ2-5, with D possibly being TRBD1 (5 bases). From germline, CDR1 is SGHRS and CDR2 YFSETQ. V lost 3 bases, J lost 1 base, and 13 bases lay in between. The CDR3 is 15 residues long. CDR3 nucleotides: TGCGCCAGCAGCTCCGTGGGGCTAGTCCAAGAGACCCAGTACTTC. Translating it yields CASSSVGLVQETQYF.

The rearrangement joins TRBV20-1 to TRBJ1-6, with D hard to call. CDR1 and CDR2 from the germline V gene are DFQATT and SNEGSKA (reference sequence). V was cut by 6 bases and J by 9 bases, with 15 bases left in between. The CDR3 runs to 13 residues. DNA for the CDR3: TGCAGTGCACCGGGCGGGTCGGGTTCACCCCTCCACTTT. Protein: CSAPGGSGSPLHF.

This clonotype occurred a few times. The chain couples TRBV29-1 to TRBJ2-3, with 9 bases fitting TRBD2. The J segment lost 3 bases and the V segment lost 8 bases, leaving 6 bases of the junction unmatched. CDR1 and CDR2 (germline): SQVTM, ANQGSEA. The CDR3 spans 13 residues. The CDR3 here is CSLRRGGTDTQYF. As DNA, the CDR3 is TGCAGCTTACGGCGGGGGGGGACAGATACGCAGTATTTT.

Points on this clonotype: It may be a read error: a sequence one base away is much more abundant. The chain has TRBV10-3 and TRBJ2-5; possibly TRBD2 for D (5 bases). This CDR3 comprises 12 residues. CDR1 is ENHRY, CDR2 SYGVKD, per germline. The CDR3 DNA is TGTGCCATCGGTGAGGGACAAGAGACCCAGTACTTC. Amino acids: CAIGEGQETQYF.

The chain combines TRBV7-9 with TRBJ2-3; D gene unclear. The germline V gene encodes CDR1 SEHNR and CDR2 FQNEAQ (reference sequence). The CDR3 runs to 15 residues. Trimming shortened V by 1 base and J by 2 bases, and 10 bases separated the two germline ends. CDR3 in amino acids: CASSLVSQDTDTQYF. CDR3 nucleotide sequence: TGTGCCAGCAGCTTAGTGTCTCAGGACACAGATACGCAGTATTTT. Full variable domain (remainder filled in from reference TRBV7-9 and TRBJ2-3): DTGVSQNPRHKITKRGQNVTFRCDPISEHNRLYWYRQTLGQGPEFLTYFQNEAQLEKSRLLSDRFSAERPKGSFSTLEIQRTEQGDSAMYLCASSLVSQDTDTQYFGPGTRLTVL.

This chain links TRBV20-1 with TRBJ2-2, with 7 bases identical to TRBD2. Looked up from germline, CDR1 is DFQATT and CDR2 is SNEGSKA (reference sequence). This CDR3 has 15 amino acids. V lost 0 bases, J lost 5 bases, and 6 bases stayed unmatched. CDR3 sequence (DNA): TGCAGTGCTAGAGAGGGGGGAGGGAGGACCGGGGAGCTGTTTTTT. It specifies CSAREGGGRTGELFF.

This clonotype was detected ten times or more. This sequence joins TRBV5-1 and TRBJ1-3; tentatively, D is TRBD1 (5 bases). This CDR3 is built from 14 residues. Trimming removed 4 bases from V and 2 bases from J, with 10 bases in between. Germline V gene lookup returns CDR1 SGHRS and CDR2 YFSETQ. CDR3 DNA sequence: TGCGCCAGCAGCACCCAGGGCGCTGGAAACACCATATATTTT. It yields the protein CASSTQGAGNTIYF.

This chain links TRBV19 with TRBJ1-2; 7 nucleotides match TRBD1. Unmatched junction bases numbered 9, after V lost 6 bases and J lost 5 bases. CDR3 length equals 14 residues. The germline CDR1 and CDR2 sequences are LNHDA and SQIVND (reference sequence). The CDR3 DNA follows: TGTGCCAGTAGCCCGGGACAGCTTTCTTATGGCTACACCTTC. Translated: CASSPGQLSYGYTF. The full variable domain, its missing parts supplied by reference TRBV19 and TRBJ1-2, is DGGITQSPKYLFRKEGQNVTLSCEQNLNHDAMYWYRQDPGQGLRLIYYSQIVNDFQKGDIAEGYSVSREKKESFPLTVTSAQKNPTAFYLCASSPGQLSYGYTFGSGTRLTVV.